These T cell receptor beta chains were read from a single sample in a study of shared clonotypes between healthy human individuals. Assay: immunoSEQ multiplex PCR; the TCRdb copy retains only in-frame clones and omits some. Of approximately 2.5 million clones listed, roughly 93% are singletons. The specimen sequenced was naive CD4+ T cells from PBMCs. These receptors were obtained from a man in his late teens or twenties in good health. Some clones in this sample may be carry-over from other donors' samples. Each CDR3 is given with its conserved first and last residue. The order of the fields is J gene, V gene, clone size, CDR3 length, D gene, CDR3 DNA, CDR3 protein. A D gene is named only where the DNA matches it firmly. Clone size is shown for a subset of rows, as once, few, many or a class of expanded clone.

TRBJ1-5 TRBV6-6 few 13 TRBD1 TGTGCCAGCAGTCAAGCGACAGGGCAGCCCCAGCATTTT CASSQATGQPQHF
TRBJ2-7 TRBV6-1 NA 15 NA TGTGCCAGCAGTGAGACCTTGGTAGTCCCTCTCGAGCAGTACTTC CASSETLVVPLEQYF
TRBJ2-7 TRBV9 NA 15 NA TGTGCCAGCAGCGTAGCTACCGGGACAACCTACGAGCAGTACTTC CASSVATGTTYEQYF
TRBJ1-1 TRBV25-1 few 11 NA TGTGCCAGCAGGGGGGGCACTGAAGCTTTCTTT CASRGGTEAFF
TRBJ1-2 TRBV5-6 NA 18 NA TGTGCCAGCGCCTGGAGGTCAAGTACTGACGTCTCCGTGGTTGGCTACACCTTC CASAWRSSTDVSVVGYTF
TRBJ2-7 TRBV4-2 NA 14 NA TGTGCCAGCAGCCAAGGGATGGCTAGCTTTGCGCAGTACTTC CASSQGMASFAQYF
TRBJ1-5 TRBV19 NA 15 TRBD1 TGTGCCAGCAGGCGGACAGGGAGGAGCAATCAGCCCCAGCATTTT CASRRTGRSNQPQHF
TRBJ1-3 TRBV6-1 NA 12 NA TGTGCCAGCAGGGTGTCTGGAAACACCATATATTTT CASRVSGNTIYF
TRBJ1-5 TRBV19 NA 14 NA TGTGCCAGTAGTTTCGGGGGGAGCAATCAGCCCCAGCATTTT CASSFGGSNQPQHF
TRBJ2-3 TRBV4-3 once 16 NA TGCGCCAGCAGCCCAGGCCGGAAGGGTGGCACAGATACGCAGTATTTT CASSPGRKGGTDTQYF
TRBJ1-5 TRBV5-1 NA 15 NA TGCGCCAGCAGCTTGGGGCCGACGGGCAATCAGCCCCAGCATTTT CASSLGPTGNQPQHF
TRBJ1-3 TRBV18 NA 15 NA TGTGCCAGCTCACCGGGAGTTCTGGCTGGAAACACCATATATTTT CASSPGVLAGNTIYF
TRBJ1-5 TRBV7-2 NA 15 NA TGTGCCAGCCACGGCCCGGGGGCGGGAGGACAGCCCCAGCATTTT CASHGPGAGGQPQHF
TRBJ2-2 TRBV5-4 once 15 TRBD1 TGTGCCAGCAGCTCCGGGACAGCGAACACCGGGGAGCTGTTTTTT CASSSGTANTGELFF
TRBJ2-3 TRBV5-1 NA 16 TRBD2 TGCGCCAGCAGCGGGATCCCGGGACTAGCCCTGGATACGCAGTATTTT CASSGIPGLALDTQYF
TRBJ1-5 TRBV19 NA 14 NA TGTGCCAGTAGTAGGCTAGGGGATGATCAGCCCCAGCATTTT CASSRLGDDQPQHF
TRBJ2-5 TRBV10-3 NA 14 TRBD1 TGTGCCATAATGCCGGGACAGGGGAGAGAGACCCAGTACTTC CAIMPGQGRETQYF
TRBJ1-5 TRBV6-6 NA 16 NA TGTGCCAGCAGTTATGAGGGGAGTTATAGCAATCAGCCCCAGCATTTT CASSYEGSYSNQPQHF
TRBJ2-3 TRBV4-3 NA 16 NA TGCGCCAGCAGCCAAGATCAGGGGGGGGGAACAGATACGCAGTATTTT CASSQDQGGGTDTQYF
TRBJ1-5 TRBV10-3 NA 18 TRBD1 TGTGCCATCAGTGAGTGGGACAGGGGGCTTGGAGGCAATCAGCCCCAGCATTTT CAISEWDRGLGGNQPQHF
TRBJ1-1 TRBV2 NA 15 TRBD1 TGTGCCAGCACGGGGACAGGGGGCTTGCTCACTGAAGCTTTCTTT CASTGTGGLLTEAFF
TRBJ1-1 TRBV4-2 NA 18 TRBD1 TGTGCCAGCAGCCAACCTACGGGACAGGGGATTATGGGGACTGAAGCTTTCTTT CASSQPTGQGIMGTEAFF
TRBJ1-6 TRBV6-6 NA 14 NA TGTGCCAGCAGTTATGAGGGCCGGAATTCACCCCTCCACTTT CASSYEGRNSPLHF
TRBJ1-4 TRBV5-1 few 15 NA TGCGCCAGCAGCTTGGGAGGGGCAACTAATGAAAAACTGTTTTTT CASSLGGATNEKLFF
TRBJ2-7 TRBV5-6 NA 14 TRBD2 TGTGCCAGCAGCTTGGGACTAGCGCGTTACGAGCAGTACTTC CASSLGLARYEQYF
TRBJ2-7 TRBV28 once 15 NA TGTGCCAGCAGTTTATTGTATCAGACGATCTACGAGCAGTACTTC CASSLLYQTIYEQYF
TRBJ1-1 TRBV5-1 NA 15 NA TGCGCCAGCAGTCCACGGTCAGACAGGTCGACAGGAGCTTTCTTT CASSPRSDRSTGAFF
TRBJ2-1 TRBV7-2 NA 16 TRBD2 TGTGCCAGCAGCCGGGTGTCTAGCGGGAGCTACAATGAGCAGTTCTTC CASSRVSSGSYNEQFF
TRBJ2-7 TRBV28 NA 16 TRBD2 TGTGCCAGCAGTTCCTGGGGACTACGCCTATCCTACGAGCAGTACTTC CASSSWGLRLSYEQYF
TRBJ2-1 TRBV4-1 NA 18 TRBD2 TGCGCCAGCAGCCTGACTAGCGGGAGGGCCCCTTCTTACAATGAGCAGTTCTTC CASSLTSGRAPSYNEQFF
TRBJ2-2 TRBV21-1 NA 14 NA TGTGCCAGCAGTTCGATCAGGAGGACCGGGGAGCTGTTTTTT CASSSIRRTGELFF
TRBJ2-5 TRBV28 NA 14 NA TGTGCCAGTTCACTCAGGGGCCCCCAAGAGACCCAGTACTTC CASSLRGPQETQYF
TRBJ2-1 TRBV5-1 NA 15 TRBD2 TGCGCCAGCAGCTTGTGGCTAGCGGGAGGCAATGAGCAGTTCTTC CASSLWLAGGNEQFF
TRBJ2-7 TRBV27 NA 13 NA TGTGCCAGCAGTTTACTCGGAGGATTGGAGCAGTACTTC CASSLLGGLEQYF
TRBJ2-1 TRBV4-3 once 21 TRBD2 TGCGCCAGCAGCCAAGATAGTAAAGTTAGGGGACTAGCCAGCGTCCTCGTTGAGCAGTTCTTC CASSQDSKVRGLASVLVEQFF
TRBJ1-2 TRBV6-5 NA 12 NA TGTGCCAGCAGTTACAAAGGGTATGGCTACACCTTC CASSYKGYGYTF
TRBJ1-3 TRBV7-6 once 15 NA TGTGCCAGCAGCTTAAGACTGAGCTCTGGAAACACCATATATTTT CASSLRLSSGNTIYF
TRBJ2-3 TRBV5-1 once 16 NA TGCGCCAGCAGCTCCGGGACATCGGCTAGCACAGATACGCAGTATTTT CASSSGTSASTDTQYF
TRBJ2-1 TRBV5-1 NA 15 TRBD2 TGCGCCAGCAGATTTGGACTAGCGATGTACAATGAGCAGTTCTTC CASRFGLAMYNEQFF
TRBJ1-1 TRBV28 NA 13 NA TGTGCCAGCAGGTCCCCCATCGGGCCAGAAGCTTTCTTT CASRSPIGPEAFF
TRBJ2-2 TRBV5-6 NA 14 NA TGTGCCAGCAGCTTGGGGCTAGCTCCCGGGGAGCTGTTTTTT CASSLGLAPGELFF
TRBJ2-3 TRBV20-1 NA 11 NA TGCAGTGCTACTAAATCGGATACGCAGTATTTT CSATKSDTQYF
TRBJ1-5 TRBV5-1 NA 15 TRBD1 TGCGCCAGCAGCTTGTCGGACAGGAGCAATCAGCCCCAGCATTTT CASSLSDRSNQPQHF
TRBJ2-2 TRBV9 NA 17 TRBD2 TGTGCCAGCAGCGTAGATAGCGGGAGGGCCTATACCGGGGAGCTGTTTTTT CASSVDSGRAYTGELFF
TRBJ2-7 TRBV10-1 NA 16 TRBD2 TGCGCCAGCAGCGCGGGAGGGCTATTAGGACCCTACGAGCAGTACTTC CASSAGGLLGPYEQYF
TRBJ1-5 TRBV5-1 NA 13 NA TGCGCCAGCAGCTTGGGGGGGTATCAGCCCCAGCATTTT CASSLGGYQPQHF
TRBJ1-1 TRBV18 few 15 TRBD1 TGTGCCAGCTCACCGCAGGGACAGGGGAACACTGAAGCTTTCTTT CASSPQGQGNTEAFF